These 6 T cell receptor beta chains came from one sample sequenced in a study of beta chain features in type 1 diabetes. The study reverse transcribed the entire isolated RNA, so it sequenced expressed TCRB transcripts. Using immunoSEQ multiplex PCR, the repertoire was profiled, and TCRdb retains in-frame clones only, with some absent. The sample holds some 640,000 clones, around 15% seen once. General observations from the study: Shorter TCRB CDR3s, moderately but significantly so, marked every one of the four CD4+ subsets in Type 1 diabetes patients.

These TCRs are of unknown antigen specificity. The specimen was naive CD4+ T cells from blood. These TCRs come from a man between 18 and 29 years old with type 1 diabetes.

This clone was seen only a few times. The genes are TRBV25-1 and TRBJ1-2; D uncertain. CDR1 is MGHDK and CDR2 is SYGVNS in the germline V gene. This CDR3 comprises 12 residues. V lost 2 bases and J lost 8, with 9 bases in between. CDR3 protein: CASSETTFGYTF. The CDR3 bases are TGTGCCAGCAGTGAAACAACATTCGGCTACACCTTC.

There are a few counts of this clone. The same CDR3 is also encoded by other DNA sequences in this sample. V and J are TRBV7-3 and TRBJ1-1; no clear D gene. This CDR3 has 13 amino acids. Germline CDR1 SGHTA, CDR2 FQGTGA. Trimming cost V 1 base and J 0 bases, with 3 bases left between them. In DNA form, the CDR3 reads TGTGCCAGCAGCTTAAGGATGAACACTGAAGCTTTCTTT. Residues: CASSLRMNTEAFF. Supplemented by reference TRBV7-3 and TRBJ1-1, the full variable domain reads GAGVSQTPSNKVTEKGKYVELRCDPISGHTALYWYRQSLGQGPEFLIYFQGTGAADDSGLPNDRFFAVRPEGSVSTLKIQRTERGDSAVYLCASSLRMNTEAFFGQGTRLTVV.

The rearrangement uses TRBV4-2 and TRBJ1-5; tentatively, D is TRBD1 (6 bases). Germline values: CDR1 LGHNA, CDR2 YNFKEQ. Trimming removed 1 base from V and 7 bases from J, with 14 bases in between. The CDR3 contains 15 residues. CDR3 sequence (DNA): TGTGCCAGCAGCCAAGTGGTACAGGGAGGACAGCCCCAGCATTTT. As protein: CASSQVVQGGQPQHF.

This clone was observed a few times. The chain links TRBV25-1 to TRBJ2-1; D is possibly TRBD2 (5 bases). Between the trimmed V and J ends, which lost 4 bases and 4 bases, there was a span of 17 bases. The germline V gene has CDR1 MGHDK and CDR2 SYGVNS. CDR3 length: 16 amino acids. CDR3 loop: CASSGSLLRRYNEQFF. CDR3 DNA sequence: TGTGCCAGCAGTGGGAGCCTCCTGAGGAGGTACAATGAGCAGTTCTTC.

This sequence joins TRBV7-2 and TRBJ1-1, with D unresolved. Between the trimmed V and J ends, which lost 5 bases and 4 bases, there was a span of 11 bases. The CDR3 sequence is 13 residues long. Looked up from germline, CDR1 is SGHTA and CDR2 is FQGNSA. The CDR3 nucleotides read TGTGCCAGCAGCCCCCGGGATCTCACTGAAGCTTTCTTT. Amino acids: CASSPRDLTEAFF.

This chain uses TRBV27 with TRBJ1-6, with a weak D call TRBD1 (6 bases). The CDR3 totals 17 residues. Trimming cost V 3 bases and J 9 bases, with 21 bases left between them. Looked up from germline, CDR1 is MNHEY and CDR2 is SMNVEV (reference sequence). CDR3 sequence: CASSFRGSAGGISPLHF. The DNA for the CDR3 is TGTGCCAGCAGTTTCAGGGGTTCGGCCGGGGGAATTTCACCCCTCCACTTT.